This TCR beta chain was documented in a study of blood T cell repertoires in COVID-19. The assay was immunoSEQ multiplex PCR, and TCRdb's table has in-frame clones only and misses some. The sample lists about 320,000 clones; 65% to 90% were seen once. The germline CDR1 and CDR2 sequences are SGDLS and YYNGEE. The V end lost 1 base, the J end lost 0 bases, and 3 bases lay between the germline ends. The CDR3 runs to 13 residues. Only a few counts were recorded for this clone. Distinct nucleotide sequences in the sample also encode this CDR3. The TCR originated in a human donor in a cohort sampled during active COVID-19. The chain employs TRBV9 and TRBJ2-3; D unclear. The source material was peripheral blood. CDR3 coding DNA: TGTGCCAGCAGCGTAACTAGCACAGATACGCAGTATTTT. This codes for CASSVTSTDTQYF.